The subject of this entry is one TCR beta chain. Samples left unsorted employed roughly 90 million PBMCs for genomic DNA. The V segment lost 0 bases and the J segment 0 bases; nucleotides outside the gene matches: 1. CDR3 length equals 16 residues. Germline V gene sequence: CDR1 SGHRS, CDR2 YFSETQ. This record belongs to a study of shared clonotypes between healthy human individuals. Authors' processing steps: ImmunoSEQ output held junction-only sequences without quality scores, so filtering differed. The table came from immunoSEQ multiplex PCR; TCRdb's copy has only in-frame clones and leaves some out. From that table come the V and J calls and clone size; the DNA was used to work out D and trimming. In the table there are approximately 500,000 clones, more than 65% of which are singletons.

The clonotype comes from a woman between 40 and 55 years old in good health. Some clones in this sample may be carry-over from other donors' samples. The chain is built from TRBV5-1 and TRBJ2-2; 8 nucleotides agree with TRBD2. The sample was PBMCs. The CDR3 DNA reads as TGCGCCAGCAGCTTGGTACTAGCGGCGAACACCGGGGAGCTGTTTTTT. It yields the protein CASSLVLAANTGELFF. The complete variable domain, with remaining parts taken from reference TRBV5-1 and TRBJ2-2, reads KAGVTQTPRYLIKTRGQQVTLSCSPISGHRSVSWYQQTPGQGLQFLFEYFSETQRNKGNFPGRFSGRQFSNSRSEMNVSTLELGDSALYLCASSLVLAANTGELFFGEGSRLTVL.